This T cell receptor beta chain is from a study of OX40 agonist ivuxolimab in advanced cancers. As for the study in general: Each patient was given ivuxolimab into a vein every 2 weeks, at 0.01 to 10 mg/kg. Among those enrolled, mean age was about 60 years (range roughly 20 to 79) and 70% to 85% were male.

This clone showed up just once. The target antigen is unknown. The V and J ends lost 7 bases and 1 base respectively, with 14 bases between them. The length of the CDR3 is 14 residues. Germline values: CDR1 SGHRS, CDR2 YFSETQ. Study-level findings and limits: The investigators did not determine what antigen specificity the expanded peripheral T cells had.

Using immunoSEQ multiplex PCR, the repertoire was profiled, and TCRdb retains in-frame clones only, with some absent. This table has roughly 55,000 clones, 80% appearing once. The sequenced sample was CD4+ or CD8+ T cells sorted from blood, obtained in a trial of the OX40 agonist ivuxolimab. The TCR was taken from an adult with an advanced solid tumor such as melanoma, head and neck, liver or kidney cancer. This chain links TRBV5-1 with TRBJ1-1; D is unclear. The CDR3 DNA sequence: TGCGCCAGCCGTACCGCACCGGGGAACACTGAAGCTTTCTTT. It codes for CASRTAPGNTEAFF.